Following are 26 T cell receptor beta chains from one sample sequenced in a study of T cell responses to AZD1222 COVID-19 vaccine. Repertoires were generated with immunoSEQ multiplex PCR, while TCRdb's copy carries only in-frame clones and drops some. Of 140,000 to 150,000 clones listed, about 93% were seen once; the top ten hold about 5.1%. Specimen: peripheral blood, collected on day 0 of AZD1222 vaccination. Source of these receptors: an adult in good health.

This chain uses TRBV11-2 with TRBJ2-7; TRBD2 matches 9 bases. Trimming took 3 bases from V and 1 from J; bases not matched to a gene: 4. Per germline, CDR1 SGHAT and CDR2 FQNNGV. The CDR3 is 15 amino acids. The CDR3 region is CASSLRTSASYEQYF. CDR3 sequence (DNA): TGTGCCAGCAGCTTGAGGACTAGCGCTTCCTACGAGCAGTACTTC.

V gene TRBV19 combines with J gene TRBJ1-4; D gene ambiguous. Trimming removed 9 bases at V and 4 bases at J, with 15 bases between. This CDR3 is built from 14 residues. CDR1 LNHDA and CDR2 SQIVND come from the germline V gene (reference sequence). The CDR3 nucleotides read TGTGCCAGCACCGACCCGGGGATTAATGAAAAACTGTTTTTT. It translates to CASTDPGINEKLFF.

V gene TRBV19 combines with J gene TRBJ2-3, with 7 bases that match TRBD1. Germline V CDR1 and CDR2: LNHDA, SQIVND (reference sequence). The J segment lost 1 base and the V segment lost 4 bases, leaving 14 bases of the junction unmatched. The CDR3 runs to 18 residues. CDR3: CASSKLLLTGWRTDTQYF. The CDR3 bases are TGTGCCAGTAGTAAACTCCTATTGACAGGGTGGCGCACAGATACGCAGTATTTT.

V usage is TRBV9 and J usage is TRBJ1-6; D is uncertain. Between the trimmed V and J ends, which lost 4 bases and 7 bases, there was a span of 6 bases. The V gene's germline CDR1 is SGDLS and CDR2 YYNGEE. The CDR3 sequence is 12 residues long. Here the CDR3 DNA reads TGTGCCAGCAGCTCCAAAAATTCACCCCTCCACTTT. Protein sequence: CASSSKNSPLHF.

The chain has TRBV5-1 and TRBJ1-6; D is ambiguous. Trimming removed 0 bases from V and 2 bases from J, with 6 bases in between. Germline CDR1 reads SGHRS; CDR2 reads YFSETQ. The CDR3 has 15 amino acids. This CDR3 is CASSLDTAYNSPLHF. CDR3 nucleotides: TGCGCCAGCAGCTTGGACACAGCCTATAATTCACCCCTCCACTTT.

V and J are TRBV14 and TRBJ1-3; D is unclear. The CDR3 spans 11 residues. Germline CDR1 reads SGHDN; CDR2 reads FVKESK. V lost 3 bases and J 6 bases, leaving 3 bases between the germline ends. The CDR3 protein is CASSHVNTIYF. The CDR3 bases are TGTGCCAGCAGCCACGTAAACACCATATATTTT.

The rearrangement joins TRBV24-1 to TRBJ2-1; D remains unclear. CDR1 is KGHDR and CDR2 is SFDVKD in the germline V gene. CDR3 length: 15 amino acids. V gave up 4 bases and J gave up 1 base, with 10 bases separating them. The CDR3, as DNA: TGTGCCACCAGTGACAGCACCACTTCCTACAATGAGCAGTTCTTC. Translated: CATSDSTTSYNEQFF.

The gene calls are TRBV7-8 and TRBJ2-5; D ambiguous. The V and J ends lost 2 bases and 5 bases respectively, with 9 bases between them. The germline V gene has CDR1 SGHVS and CDR2 FQNEAQ. CDR3 length equals 13 residues. The CDR3 protein is CASSLLALETQYF. DNA of the CDR3: TGTGCCAGCAGCTTATTAGCATTGGAGACCCAGTACTTC.

This clone was detected only once. This chain joins TRBV27 and TRBJ2-3; D remains unclear. The ends were cut back, 6 bases at V and 2 bases at J, with 9 bases in the middle. This CDR3 region has 13 residues. Germline lookup yields CDR1 MNHEY and CDR2 SMNVEV (reference sequence). CDR3 in amino acids: CASRLKFTDTQYF. Written as DNA, the CDR3 is TGTGCCAGCAGGCTCAAGTTCACAGATACGCAGTATTTT.

The chain combines TRBV18 with TRBJ1-1; no clear D gene. Trimming cost V 2 bases and J 2 bases, with 6 bases left between them. CDR1 and CDR2 from the germline V gene are KGHSH and LQKENI. This CDR3 contains 13 residues. CDR3 in DNA: TGTGCCAGCTCACCAATGAGAAACACTGAAGCTTTCTTT. Translated: CASSPMRNTEAFF.

The chain links TRBV10-3 to TRBJ1-1; D is uncertain. V was pared by 3 bases and J by 7 bases, with 9 bases between. The CDR3 is 12 residues long. The germline V gene has CDR1 ENHRY and CDR2 SYGVKD. The CDR3 region is CAISEPGREAFF. CDR3 in DNA: TGTGCCATCAGTGAACCCGGCCGTGAAGCTTTCTTT.

This chain connects TRBV12-3 or TRBV12-4 to TRBJ1-2, with TRBD1 as a possible D gene (6 bases). This CDR3 region has 13 residues. V was pared by 5 bases and J by 4 bases, with 11 bases between. The DNA for the CDR3 is TGTGCCAGCAGTGATGACAGGTTCTATGGCTACACCTTC. Protein product: CASSDDRFYGYTF.

The chain recombines TRBV9 with TRBJ2-1; D not certain. V lost 6 bases and J 4 bases, leaving 17 bases between the germline ends. The CDR3 extends over 15 amino acids. Germline loops: CDR1 SGDLS, CDR2 YYNGEE. In DNA form, the CDR3 reads TGTGCCAGCACTAAGAACCTTGACCGTTACAATGAGCAGTTCTTC. Encoded protein: CASTKNLDRYNEQFF. The variable domain in full, completed from reference TRBV9 and TRBJ2-1, reads DSGVTQTPKHLITATGQRVTLRCSPRSGDLSVYWYQQSLDQGLQFLIQYYNGEERAKGNILERFSAQQFPDLHSELNLSSLELGDSALYFCASTKNLDRYNEQFFGPGTRLTVL.

The genes are TRBV5-4 and TRBJ2-5; either TRBD1 or TRBD2 may fit D (5 bases each). CDR3 size: 15 residues. The germline CDR1 and CDR2 sequences are SGHNT and YYREEE (reference sequence). The ends were cut back, 2 bases at V and 2 bases at J, with 13 bases in the middle. The CDR3 loop is CASSFQRGLQETQYF. The CDR3 DNA follows: TGTGCCAGCAGCTTCCAACGGGGCCTACAAGAGACCCAGTACTTC.

The chain employs TRBV19 and TRBJ1-5; a weak D match, TRBD1 (6 bases). Trimming shortened V by 6 bases and J by 2 bases, and 11 bases separated the two germline ends. CDR3 length: 14 residues. The germline CDR1 and CDR2 sequences are LNHDA and SQIVND (reference sequence). CDR3 nucleotide sequence: TGTGCCAGTAGCCTCAGGGGTGGCAATCAGCCCCAGCATTTT. Protein sequence: CASSLRGGNQPQHF.

The V call is TRBV9, the J call TRBJ2-3; 7 nucleotides match TRBD2. The length of the CDR3 is 17 residues. The germline V gene has CDR1 SGDLS and CDR2 YYNGEE. The junction had 14 bases not matched to a gene; V was cut back by 2 bases and J by 5 bases. The CDR3 here is CASSVLRVAGEVDTQYF. Written as DNA, the CDR3 is TGTGCCAGCAGCGTTCTAAGGGTCGCGGGAGAGGTAGATACGCAGTATTTT.

This chain connects TRBV10-3 to TRBJ2-1; 10 nucleotides line up with TRBD2. The CDR3 contains 14 residues. Trimming took 5 bases from V and 5 from J; bases not matched to a gene: 3. The germline V gene has CDR1 ENHRY and CDR2 SYGVKD. CDR3 DNA sequence: TGTGCCATCAGTTCAACTAGCGGGAACAATGAGCAGTTCTTC. This gives the protein CAISSTSGNNEQFF.

The chain recombines TRBV30 with TRBJ1-2; tentative D call: TRBD1 (6 bases). From germline, CDR1 is GTSNPN and CDR2 SVGIG (reference sequence). CDR3 length equals 13 residues. V was trimmed by 4 bases and J by 8 bases, leaving 17 bases between them. The CDR3: CAWTIQGPGGYTF. As DNA, the CDR3 is TGTGCCTGGACCATACAGGGCCCGGGAGGCTACACCTTC.

J is TRBJ1-1 and V is TRBV18; D might be TRBD1 (5 bases). V lost 6 bases to trimming and J lost 4 bases, with 12 bases between them. The CDR3 has 13 residues. Germline V gives CDR1 KGHSH, CDR2 LQKENI. The CDR3 DNA reads as TGTGCCAGCTCTGGGACGTCTTTCACTGAAGCTTTCTTT. It specifies CASSGTSFTEAFF.

The genes are TRBV7-9 and TRBJ2-1, with D perhaps matching TRBD1 (5 bases). V lost 4 bases and J 6 bases, leaving 19 bases between the germline ends. Germline assignment: CDR1 SEHNR and CDR2 FQNEAQ (reference sequence). This CDR3 region has 16 residues. CDR3 sequence: CASSSTDSTRLNEQFF. In DNA form, the CDR3 reads TGTGCCAGCAGCTCGACAGATAGTACCCGACTCAATGAGCAGTTCTTC.

Comments on this clone: Other nucleotide sequences from this sample produce the same CDR3. V usage is TRBV7-9 and J usage is TRBJ1-3; D is perhaps TRBD1 (5 bases). This CDR3 region has 15 residues. In germline, CDR1 is SEHNR, CDR2 FQNEAQ (reference sequence). The V end lost 3 bases, the J end lost 0 bases, and 9 bases lay between the germline ends. CDR3 DNA sequence: TGTGCCAGCAGCTTGAGGGGAGACTCTGGAAACACCATATATTTT. It encodes CASSLRGDSGNTIYF.

The chain links TRBV5-1 to TRBJ2-3; possibly TRBD1 for D (5 bases). The ends were cut back, 2 bases at V and 5 bases at J, with 15 bases in the middle. This CDR3 is 15 amino acids long. The V gene's germline CDR1 is SGHRS and CDR2 YFSETQ. Written as DNA, the CDR3 is TGCGCCAGCAGCTTACAGGACACCCAGAGAGATACGCAGTATTTT. Protein sequence: CASSLQDTQRDTQYF.

In DNA form, the CDR3 reads TGCGCCAGCAGCCAAGAGGCGAAATACGCCGGGGAGCTGTTTTTT. Protein sequence: CASSQEAKYAGELFF. This sequence joins TRBV4-1 and TRBJ2-2; D uncertain. The CDR3 extends over 15 amino acids. The V end was cut by 0 bases, the J end by 6 bases, with 11 bases between. Germline V gene sequence: CDR1 MGHRA, CDR2 YSYEKL.

The chain links TRBV7-3 to TRBJ1-5; 7 nucleotides align to TRBD1. The trim removed 5 bases at V and 4 bases at J, leaving 8 bases unmatched. CDR1 and CDR2 (germline): SGHTA, FQGTGA. The length of the CDR3 is 15 residues. CDR3: CASSRDRDGNQPQHF. The CDR3 DNA reads as TGTGCCAGCAGCCGAGACAGGGATGGGAATCAGCCCCAGCATTTT. The entire variable domain, with the rest obtained from reference TRBV7-3 and TRBJ1-5, is as follows: GAGVSQTPSNKVTEKGKYVELRCDPISGHTALYWYRQSLGQGPEFLIYFQGTGAADDSGLPNDRFFAVRPEGSVSTLKIQRTERGDSAVYLCASSRDRDGNQPQHFGDGTRLSIL.

The J gene is TRBJ1-1, the V gene TRBV5-1, with D uncertain. Germline CDR1 SGHRS, CDR2 YFSETQ. V shed 0 bases and J shed 0 bases, with 3 bases lying between them. This CDR3 is built from 13 residues. In nucleotides, the CDR3 is TGCGCCAGCAGCTTGGATATGAACACTGAAGCTTTCTTT. This gives the protein CASSLDMNTEAFF.

Only one count was recorded for this clone. J is TRBJ2-3 and V is TRBV11-1, with D tentatively TRBD1 or TRBD2 (5 bases each). The CDR3 sequence is 14 residues long. Germline CDR1 and CDR2: SGHAT and FQDESV (reference sequence). Trimming removed 5 bases at V and 3 bases at J, with 12 bases between. This CDR3 reads CASSATGRTDTQYF. As DNA, the CDR3 is TGTGCCAGCAGCGCAACGGGGCGGACAGATACGCAGTATTTT.